A selection of T cell receptor beta chains follows, all from one sample in a study of chemoradiotherapy in HPV16-positive cancers. Using immunoSEQ multiplex PCR, the repertoire was profiled, and TCRdb retains in-frame clones only, with some absent. The sample lists about 2,200 clones, 67% occurring once. This specimen was tumor tissue, taken from a patient who underwent chemoradiotherapy. Receptor source: a human donor with HPV-associated anogenital cancer. Each CDR3 is given with its conserved first and last residue. The D gene is left open where the match is weak. Size values are once, few and many counts, or a class for expanded clones, and some rows have none.

.	16	TRBV11-2	TRBJ1-1	.	CASSQKRHTENTEAFF	TGTGCCAGCAGCCAAAAGCGCCATACAGAGAACACTGAAGCTTTCTTT
few	14	TRBV6-4	TRBJ2-3	.	CASSPGLGTDTQYF	TGTGCCAGCAGTCCTGGCCTGGGGACAGATACGCAGTATTTT
.	15	TRBV6-1	TRBJ1-3	.	CASSVTGNRGNTIYF	TGTGCCAGCAGTGTTACAGGGAATCGTGGAAACACCATATATTTT
.	14	TRBV5-1	TRBJ1-1	TRBD1	CASSLVGGTGAAFF	TGCGCCAGCAGCTTGGTAGGTGGGACAGGAGCAGCTTTCTTT
.	15	TRBV7-2	TRBJ1-1	.	CASSLVTNLNTEAFF	TGTGCCAGCAGCTTAGTCACTAACCTGAACACTGAAGCTTTCTTT
.	12	TRBV6-1	TRBJ1-2	.	CASSDTGHGYTF	TGTGCCAGCAGTGATACAGGGCATGGCTACACCTTC
few	16	TRBV4-1	TRBJ1-4	TRBD1	CASSQDGNRGPEKLFF	TGCGCCAGCAGCCAAGATGGTAACAGGGGACCTGAAAAACTGTTTTTT
few	12	TRBV9	TRBJ2-3	.	CASRGAGDTQYF	TGTGCCAGCAGAGGGGCAGGAGATACGCAGTATTTT
few	13	TRBV29-1	TRBJ1-1	TRBD1	CSVQGAMNTEAFF	TGCAGCGTTCAGGGGGCCATGAACACTGAAGCTTTCTTT
few	16	TRBV16	TRBJ2-3	.	CASSQSSGTSTDTQYF	TGTGCCAGCAGCCAATCTAGCGGAACTAGCACAGATACGCAGTATTTT
.	15	TRBV27	TRBJ2-1	TRBD1	CASRPGQGSYNEQFF	TGTGCCAGCAGGCCGGGACAGGGGTCCTACAATGAGCAGTTCTTC
.	17	TRBV7-6	TRBJ2-5	.	CASSLGGPGQSQETQYF	TGTGCCAGCAGCTTAGGGGGTCCAGGACAGAGCCAAGAGACCCAGTACTTC
.	15	TRBV5-4	TRBJ1-2	TRBD1	CASSFPGQHTYGYTF	TGTGCCAGCAGCTTTCCGGGACAGCACACCTATGGCTACACCTTC
.	18	TRBV5-1	TRBJ2-6	TRBD1	CASSPRTGSNSGANVLTF	TGCGCCAGCAGCCCGCGGACAGGTTCGAACTCTGGGGCCAACGTCCTGACTTTC
.	16	TRBV7-9	TRBJ1-5	TRBD1	CASSLGTGGGNQPQHF	TGTGCCAGCAGCCTGGGGACAGGGGGAGGCAATCAGCCCCAGCATTTT
.	14	TRBV7-6	TRBJ1-5	.	CASSQGLGNQPQHF	TGTGCCAGCAGCCAGGGGTTGGGCAATCAGCCCCAGCATTTT
medium-sized	14	TRBV5-8	TRBJ1-2	.	CASSTRQGLYGYTF	TGTGCCAGCAGTACACGGCAGGGGCTCTATGGCTACACCTTC